In this sample, the clone carrying this TCR beta chain turned up a few times. What it binds is unknown. The sample carries other DNA sequences with the same CDR3. The data are from a study of shared clonotypes between healthy human individuals. Notes on the study in general: Sharing across a few donors was seen in 4% to 5% of naive CD4 clonotypes.

Repertoires were generated with immunoSEQ multiplex PCR, while TCRdb's copy carries only in-frame clones and drops some. This sample has about 1 million clones; more than 60% occur once, and the top ten carry around 1.5%. The CDR3 runs to 15 residues. Trimming shortened V by 3 bases and J by 1 base, and 12 bases separated the two germline ends. Germline loops: CDR1 LNHDA, CDR2 SQIVND (reference sequence). The sequencing input was memory CD4+ T cells sorted from blood. As to subset: CD45RA-negative fraction. This sequence joins TRBV19 and TRBJ2-5; maybe TRBD1 (5 bases). This receptor was taken from a man aged 18 to 29 in good health. In nucleotides, the CDR3 is TGTGCCAGTAGTATCAGCGCAGGGCTCCAAGAGACCCAGTACTTC. Translation gives CASSISAGLQETQYF.